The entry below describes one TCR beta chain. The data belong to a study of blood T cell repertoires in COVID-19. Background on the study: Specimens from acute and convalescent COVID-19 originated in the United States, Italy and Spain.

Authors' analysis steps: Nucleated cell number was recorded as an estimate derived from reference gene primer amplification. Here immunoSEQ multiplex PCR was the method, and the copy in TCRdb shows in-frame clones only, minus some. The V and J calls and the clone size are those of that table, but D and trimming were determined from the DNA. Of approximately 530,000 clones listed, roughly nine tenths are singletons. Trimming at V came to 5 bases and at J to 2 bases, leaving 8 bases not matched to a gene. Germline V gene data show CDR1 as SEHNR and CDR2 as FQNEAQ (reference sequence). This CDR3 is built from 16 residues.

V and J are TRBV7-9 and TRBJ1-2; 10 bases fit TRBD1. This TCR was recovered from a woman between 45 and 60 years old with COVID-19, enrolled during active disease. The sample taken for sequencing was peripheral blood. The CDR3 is CASSPPGQGPNYGYTF. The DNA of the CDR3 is TGTGCCAGCAGCCCACCGGGACAGGGGCCAAACTATGGCTACACCTTC.